The following is a T cell receptor beta chain sequence with its context. It lacks a known antigen. No base quality values were provided; no much bigger clone lies one nucleotide off. The data are from a study of post-analysis software for immune sequencing data (dated by TCRdb to between 2015 and 2017). With respect to the entire study: Relapsing-remitting, secondary progressive and progressive-relapsing multiple sclerosis were recorded as disease courses, and subtype annotation was lacking for some patients. The multiple sclerosis patient repertoires were compared with roughly twelve previously published healthy control repertoires from donors aged about 6 to 28 years. A subset of samples was prepared in parallel using single-end sample barcoding, then pooled and co-amplified after Illumina adapter ligation.

TCR beta repertoires were profiled from peripheral blood of approximately 13 young patients with multiple sclerosis to demonstrate the VDJtools post-analysis software. The patients with multiple sclerosis were children and adolescents between roughly 6 and 15 years of age. Broader findings and caveats from the paper: The control group was slightly older than the multiple sclerosis patient group. Several TRBV segments, including TRBV5-6, TRBV5-1 and TRBV20-1, were significantly more frequent in patients than controls. Significantly lower normalized Chao1 diversity was found in multiple sclerosis patients than in controls, suggesting substantial peripheral T-cell clonal expansion. Direct clustering with F measure showed strong co-clustering of samples prepared in the same batch, prompting a batch-effect correction.

V has 0 bases trimmed and J has 5 bases trimmed; junction bases matching no gene number 10. For CDR1 and CDR2, the germline V gene (reference sequence) lists DFQATT and SNEGSKA. Taken from cysteine to phenylalanine, the CDR3 has 19 residues. CDR3 DNA only is kept here, 57 bases in frame from base 1. Library generation was performed with PCR. TCRdb shows the sequencer as Illumina HiSeq 2500. To reduce PCR and sequencing biases, unique molecular identifiers were incorporated into the TCR beta cDNA libraries. Every 1 to 10 million input T cells yielded roughly 500,000 cDNA molecules, meaning each molecule approximated one T cell. The patient libraries were prepared and sequenced using the same protocol as the earlier healthy control dataset. Within a given batch, samples were prepared together, multiplexed and sequenced on the same HiSeq lane. The paper's processing steps were these. MIGEC was used to process the raw barcoded reads, and molecular identifier groups with only a single read were discarded before consensus assembly and CDR3 extraction. Clonotype tables were post-analysed with VDJtools, and diversity was normalized by down-sampling all datasets to the smallest sample size. Repertoire overlap clustering matched CDR3 amino acid but not nucleotide sequences to correct batch-related cross-sample contamination. Using fastp trimming at Q25 and MiXCR clonotype assembly, TCRdb reanalyzed the public sequencing data and kept in-frame beta chains. Merged by CDR3 protein, the rows form single entries marked with the most common genes and DNA. The V and J calls follow TCRdb's processing rather than the paper's. Recorded for this sample are roughly 540,000 distinct CDR3 sequences; around a third of them occurred a single time. The ten largest clones add up to around 5.9% of the sample.

The sequenced sample was blood. The source is a girl under 18 with multiple sclerosis. The rearrangement joined TRBV20-1 to TRBJ2-4; TRBD2 aligns with 16 central bases. CDR3 sequence: CSARDLLGLAGGRQNIQYF. Read as DNA, the sequence is TGCAGTGCTAGAGATCTCTTGGGACTAGCGGGGGGGCGGCAAAACATTCAGTACTTC.